Listed below are T cell receptor beta chains from one sample, sequenced in a study of tumor-infiltrating lymphocytes in glioblastoma multiforme. MiXCR, run by TCRdb on the multiplex PCR reads, gives a single entry per CDR3 protein. Of approximately 20,000 distinct CDR3 sequences listed, roughly 64% are singletons. Sequencing was performed on peripheral blood. All receptors derive from a male donor with glioblastoma. Both conserved end residues are part of each CDR3. The D gene is left open where the match is weak.

j_call cdr3_length d_call v_call cdr3_aa
TRBJ1-6 14 NA TRBV28 CASRMSSYNSPLHF
TRBJ2-7 13 TRBD1 TRBV29-1 CSAQGGQGYEQYF
TRBJ1-5 13 NA TRBV29-1 CSVLTGFNQPQHF
TRBJ2-2 15 NA TRBV29-1 CSVQTGHPNTWELFF
TRBJ2-1 15 NA TRBV6-2/TRBV6-3 CASSYLRGSLDEQFF
TRBJ2-7 14 TRBD2 TRBV29-1 CSVGTSGGLGEQYF
TRBJ2-1 14 NA TRBV10-2 CASSEYRNYNEQFF
TRBJ1-2 14 NA TRBV28 CASSLATVLYGYTF
TRBJ2-5 14 TRBD1 TRBV6-1 CASSERTGKETQYF
TRBJ2-1 13 NA TRBV29-1 CSAGCDYLNEQFF
TRBJ2-5 14 NA TRBV5-1 CVSSSYTSSGTQYF
TRBJ2-3 14 TRBD2 TRBV6-5 CASSLTSRGDTQYF
TRBJ2-2 13 NA TRBV4-1 CASSQSNAGELFF
TRBJ1-3 15 NA TRBV7-9 CASSLSRGPGNTIYF
TRBJ2-2 14 NA TRBV11-3 CASSWDNEHRGAVF
TRBJ2-2 15 NA TRBV30 CAWSVWLGVLRELFF
TRBJ2-3 17 TRBD2 TRBV5-4 CASSSGTSGVHTDTRYF
TRBJ2-7 16 NA TRBV11-2 CASSLVSGGAYCEQHF
TRBJ1-4 12 NA TRBV5-5 CASSHGDEKLFF
TRBJ1-2 13 NA TRBV5-1 CASSLTVNYGYTF
TRBJ2-1 17 TRBD2 TRBV11-2 CASSPRSRGGMNNEQFF
TRBJ2-5 16 TRBD1 TRBV20-1 CSARDEQGAFKETQYF
TRBJ1-4 17 NA TRBV28 CASTSGLGSEANEKLFF
TRBJ1-6 17 TRBD1 TRBV6-5 CASSQGPGQGRNSPLHF
TRBJ1-5 13 NA TRBV28 CASSQDSNQPQHF
TRBJ1-2 12 NA TRBV11-3 CASSQASYGYTF
TRBJ1-5 13 NA TRBV5-1 CASSLVGGQPQHF
TRBJ2-5 16 NA TRBV11-2 CASSLVQGPGEETQYF
TRBJ2-1 17 NA TRBV11-2 CASSIVQGLEDYNEQFF
NA 14 NA TRBV11-2 CANILGPGGDTQHF
TRBJ2-7 13 TRBD2 TRBV7-9 CASHSGLEGEQYF
TRBJ2-5 14 NA TRBV5-1 CASEVGTAEETQYF
TRBJ1-1 13 NA TRBV29-1 CSCGSGTGREAFF
TRBJ2-7 18 TRBD2 TRBV11-2 CVSSFWTSGRPSSYEQHF
TRBJ1-2 14 TRBD1 TRBV6-1 CASNPDRGHSGYTF
TRBJ1-2 13 NA TRBV6-5 CVSGHPTTDGYTF
TRBJ2-2 17 TRBD2 TRBV5-5 CASSLSGLAMSTGELFF
TRBJ1-2 17 NA TRBV11-2 CASRRNPGPTGIGGYTF
TRBJ2-5 17 TRBD2 TRBV11-2 CASSPPGQLAGGETQYF
TRBJ2-7 15 NA TRBV6-6 CASISNSLEIYEQCF
TRBJ1-3 17 NA TRBV11-2 CASSLSSQLSSGNTIYF
TRBJ2-5 16 NA TRBV11-2 CVSSFDQGKYQEIHYF
TRBJ2-1 17 TRBD2 TRBV6-2/TRBV6-3 CASSYSTTSGRAFEQFF
TRBJ2-1 13 NA TRBV11-3 CADSSWDVKEQFF
TRBJ2-2 13 NA TRBV5-1 CASSLTGIGELFF
TRBJ2-1 15 NA TRBV11-2 CASSRGGATYNEQFF
TRBJ1-1 13 TRBD1 TRBV12-3/TRBV12-4 CASKGARNTEAFF
TRBJ1-6 13 NA TRBV20-1 CSAMENDNSPLLF